What follows is one T cell receptor (beta chain) and its context. This record belongs to a study of T cell responses to AZD1222 COVID-19 vaccine. The CDR3 loop spans 15 amino acids. Germline lookup yields CDR1 SGHRS and CDR2 YFSETQ. Losses at the gene ends were 2 bases for V and 4 bases for J; bases not matched to a gene: 8. Clones were sequenced by immunoSEQ multiplex PCR, and TCRdb holds only the in-frame ones, with some missing. The sample shows about 110,000 clones, roughly 88% of them seen only once. Whether given at about 4 or about 12 weeks, second doses were pooled. The sequencing here drew on peripheral blood, taken 28 days after the second AZD1222 dose. This chain uses TRBV5-1 with TRBJ2-7, with 8 nucleotides matching TRBD1. The sequence was obtained from an adult who received the AZD1222 COVID-19 vaccine. This chain's CDR3 is CASSFSQGANYEQYF. The CDR3 DNA is TGCGCCAGCAGCTTTTCCCAGGGGGCTAATTACGAGCAGTACTTC.